The entry below describes one T cell receptor (beta chain). This entry is derived from a study of blood T cell repertoires in COVID-19. The germline gives CDR1 MNHEY, CDR2 SMNVEV (reference sequence). CDR3 size: 14 residues. V lost 6 bases, J lost 4 bases, and 8 bases stayed unmatched. Assay used: immunoSEQ multiplex PCR; TCRdb lists only in-frame clones, some missing. This sample has 400,000 to 500,000 clones, with more than 70% found just once. The receptor's source is a woman in her late teens or twenties who had been exposed to COVID-19. The chain has TRBV27 and TRBJ2-7; 8 bases agree with TRBD1. Sequenced material: PBMCs or T cells enriched from blood (not recorded which). The DNA for the CDR3 is TGTGCCAGCAGCCTCAGGGGGCCTGGGTACGAGCAGTACTTC. Translated: CASSLRGPGYEQYF.